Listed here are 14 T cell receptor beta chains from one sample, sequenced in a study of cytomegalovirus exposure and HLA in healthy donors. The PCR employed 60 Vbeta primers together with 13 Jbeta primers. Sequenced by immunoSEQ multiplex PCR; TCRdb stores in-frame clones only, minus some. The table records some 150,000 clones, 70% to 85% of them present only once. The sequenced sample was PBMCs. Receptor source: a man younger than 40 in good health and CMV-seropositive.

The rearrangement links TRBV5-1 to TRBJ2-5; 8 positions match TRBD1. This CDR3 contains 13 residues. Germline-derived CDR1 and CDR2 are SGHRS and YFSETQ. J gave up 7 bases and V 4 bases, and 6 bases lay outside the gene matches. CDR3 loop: CASSRTGPGTQYF. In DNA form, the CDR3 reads TGCGCCAGCAGCCGGACAGGGCCCGGGACCCAGTACTTC.

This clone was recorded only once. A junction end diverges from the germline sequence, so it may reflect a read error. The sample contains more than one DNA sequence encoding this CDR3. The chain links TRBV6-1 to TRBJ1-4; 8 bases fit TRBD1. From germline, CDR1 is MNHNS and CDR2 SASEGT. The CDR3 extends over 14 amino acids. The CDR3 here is CASKAGGVGEKLFF. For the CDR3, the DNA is TGTGCTAGCAAGGCAGGGGGCGTAGGTGAAAAACTGTTTTTT.

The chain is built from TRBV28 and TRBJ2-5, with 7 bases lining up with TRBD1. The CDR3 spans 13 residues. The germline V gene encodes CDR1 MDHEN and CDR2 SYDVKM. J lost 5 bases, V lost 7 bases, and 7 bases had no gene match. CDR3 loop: CASNSGQTETQYF. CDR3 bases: TGTGCCAGCAACTCGGGACAGACTGAGACCCAGTACTTC. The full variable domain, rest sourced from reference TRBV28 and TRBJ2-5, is DVKVTQSSRYLVKRTGEKVFLECVQDMDHENMFWYRQDPGLGLRLIYFSYDVKMKEKGDIPEGYSVSREKKERFSLILESASTNQTSMYLCASNSGQTETQYFGPGTRLLVL.

CDR3 in amino acids: CASASGAHYEQYF. CDR3 sequence (DNA): TGTGCCAGCGCGAGCGGGGCCCACTACGAGCAGTACTTC. The J gene is TRBJ2-7, the V gene TRBV25-1; 7 bases fit TRBD2. With 8 bases clipped from V and 3 bases from J, the junction kept 7 bases outside the gene matches. Germline V CDR1 and CDR2: MGHDK, SYGVNS. This CDR3 spans 13 amino acids.

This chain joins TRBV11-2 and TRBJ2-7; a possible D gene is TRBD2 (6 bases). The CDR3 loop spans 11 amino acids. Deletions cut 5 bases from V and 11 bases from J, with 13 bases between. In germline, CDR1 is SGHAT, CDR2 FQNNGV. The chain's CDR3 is CASSRGVIEYF. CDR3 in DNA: TGTGCCAGCAGCCGCGGGGTCATAGAGTACTTC. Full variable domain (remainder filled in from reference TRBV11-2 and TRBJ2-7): EAGVAQSPRYKIIEKRQSVAFWCNPISGHATLYWYQQILGQGPKLLIQFQNNGVVDDSQLPKDRFSAERLKGVDSTLKIQPAKLEDSAVYLCASSRGVIEYFGPGTRLTVT.

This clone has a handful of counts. CDR3 in amino acids: CASSAGLRQGGWNTEAFF. CDR3 in DNA: TGTGCCAGCAGTGCGGGACTGAGGCAGGGTGGGTGGAACACTGAAGCTTTCTTT. This chain connects TRBV6-1 to TRBJ1-1; D is perhaps TRBD1 (5 bases). Between the trimmed V and J ends, which lost 4 bases and 1 base, there was a span of 22 bases. The CDR3 is made up of 18 amino acids. The germline gives CDR1 MNHNS, CDR2 SASEGT.

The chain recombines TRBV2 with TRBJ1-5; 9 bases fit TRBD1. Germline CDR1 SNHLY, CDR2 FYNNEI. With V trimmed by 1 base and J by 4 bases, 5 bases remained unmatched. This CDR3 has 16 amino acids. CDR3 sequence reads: CASSEGDRAPNQPQHF. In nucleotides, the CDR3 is TGTGCCAGCAGTGAAGGGGACAGGGCGCCGAATCAGCCCCAGCATTTT. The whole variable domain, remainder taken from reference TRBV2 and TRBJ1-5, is EPEVTQTPSHQVTQMGQEVILRCVPISNHLYFYWYRQILGQKVEFLVSFYNNEISEKSEIFDDQFSVERPDGSNFTLKIRSTKLEDSAMYFCASSEGDRAPNQPQHFGDGTRLSIL.

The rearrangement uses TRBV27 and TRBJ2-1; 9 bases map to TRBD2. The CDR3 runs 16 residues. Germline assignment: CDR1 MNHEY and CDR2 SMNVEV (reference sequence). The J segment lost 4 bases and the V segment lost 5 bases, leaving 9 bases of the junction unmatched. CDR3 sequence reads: CASSRLTSGLYNEQFF. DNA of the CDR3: TGTGCCAGCAGTCGACTGACTAGCGGCCTTTACAATGAGCAGTTCTTC.

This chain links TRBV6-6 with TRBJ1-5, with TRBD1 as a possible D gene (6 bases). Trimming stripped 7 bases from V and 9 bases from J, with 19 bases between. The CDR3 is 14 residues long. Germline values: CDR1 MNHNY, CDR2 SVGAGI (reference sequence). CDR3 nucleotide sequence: TGTGCCAGCATTCGGGACACCCTTTTAGGGCCCCAGCATTTT. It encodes CASIRDTLLGPQHF.

As DNA, the CDR3 is TGTGCCAGCAGCTTAGATGCGGGAGAGTCGGATACGCAGTATTTT. This codes for CASSLDAGESDTQYF. V and J are TRBV11-2 and TRBJ2-3, with 7 bases aligning to TRBD2. The CDR3 is made up of 15 amino acids. Germline assignment: CDR1 SGHAT and CDR2 FQNNGV. V dropped 0 bases and J dropped 6; count of bases not matched to a gene: 6.

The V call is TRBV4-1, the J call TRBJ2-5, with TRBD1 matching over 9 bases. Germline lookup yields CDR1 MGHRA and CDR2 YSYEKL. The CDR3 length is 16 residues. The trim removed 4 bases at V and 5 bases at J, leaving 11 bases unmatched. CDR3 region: CASSPGTGRGDETQYF. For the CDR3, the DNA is TGCGCCAGCAGCCCGGGGACAGGGAGAGGAGACGAGACCCAGTACTTC.

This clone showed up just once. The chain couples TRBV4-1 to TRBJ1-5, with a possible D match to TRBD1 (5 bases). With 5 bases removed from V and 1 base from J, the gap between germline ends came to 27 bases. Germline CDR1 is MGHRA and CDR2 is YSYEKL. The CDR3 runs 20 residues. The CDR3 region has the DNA TGCGCCAGCAGCACCTCCTATGTGGACGGGGGGGGGAGCAGCAATCAGCCCCAGCATTTT. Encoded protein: CASSTSYVDGGGSSNQPQHF.

CDR3 loop: CASSLMGRGTEAFF. DNA of the CDR3: TGTGCCAGCAGTTTAATGGGGCGGGGGACTGAAGCTTTCTTT. V gene TRBV28 combines with J gene TRBJ1-1, with a possible D match to TRBD1 (5 bases). V dropped 2 bases and J dropped 5 bases, with 12 bases sitting between them. The CDR3 sequence is 14 residues long. The V gene's germline CDR1 is MDHEN and CDR2 SYDVKM.

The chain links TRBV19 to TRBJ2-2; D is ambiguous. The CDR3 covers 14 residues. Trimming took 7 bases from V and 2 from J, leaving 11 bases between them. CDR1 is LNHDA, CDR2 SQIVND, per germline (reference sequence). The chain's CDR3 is CASTLQENTGELFF. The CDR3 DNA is TGTGCCAGTACCCTGCAGGAAAACACCGGGGAGCTGTTTTTT.